This TCR beta chain was observed in a study of regulatory T cells in long-lasting Graves disease. The wider study: Antithyroid drugs had been taken by newly diagnosed Graves' patients for under 3 months.

As to time point: newly diagnosed GD, antithyroid drugs for less than 3 months. PBMC-derived RNA was used for the TCR library. Trimming pared 7 bases from V and 3 bases from J, leaving 19 bases between. Germline V gives CDR1 SNHLY, CDR2 FYNNEI. The CDR3 is 15 amino acids. Construction of the TCR beta libraries employed iRepertoire HTBI primers in conjunction with Arm-PCR of CDR3 regions. MiXCR was run by TCRdb on the multiplex PCR reads, yielding one entry per CDR3 protein. There are a few hundred thousand distinct CDR3 sequences in the sample; approximately 16% occur only once, and over 7% lies in the top ten. The same sample was also used in a study of T cells in Graves' hyperthyroidism and ophthalmopathy. According to that study: The study used the HTBI primer set for a first-round RT-PCR of the TCR CDR3. Ophthalmopathy stood apart from stable hyperthyroidism in a 13 V-J model. Model output signaled ophthalmopathy a median roughly 6 months ahead of onset.

The TCR originated in a woman aged 40 to 55 with Graves disease. The source material was peripheral blood mononuclear cells (PBMCs), sampled at new diagnosis, from a patient treated with antithyroid drugs. V is TRBV2 and J is TRBJ2-7, with D tentatively TRBD1 or TRBD2 (6 bases each). As DNA, the CDR3 is TGTGCCAGCACCCGGGGGCAGGGAATGCACTACGAGCAGTACTTC. It encodes CASTRGQGMHYEQYF.